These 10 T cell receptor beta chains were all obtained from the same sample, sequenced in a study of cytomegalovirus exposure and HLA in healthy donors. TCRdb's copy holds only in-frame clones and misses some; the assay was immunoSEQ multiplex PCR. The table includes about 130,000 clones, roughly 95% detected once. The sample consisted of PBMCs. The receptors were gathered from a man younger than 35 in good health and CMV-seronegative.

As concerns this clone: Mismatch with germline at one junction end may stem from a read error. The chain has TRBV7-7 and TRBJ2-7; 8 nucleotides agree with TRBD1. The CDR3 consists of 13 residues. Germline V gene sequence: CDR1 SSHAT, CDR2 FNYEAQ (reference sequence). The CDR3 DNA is TGTGCTAGCAGCCGAGGACAGGGCTACGAGCAGTACTTC. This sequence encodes CASSRGQGYEQYF.

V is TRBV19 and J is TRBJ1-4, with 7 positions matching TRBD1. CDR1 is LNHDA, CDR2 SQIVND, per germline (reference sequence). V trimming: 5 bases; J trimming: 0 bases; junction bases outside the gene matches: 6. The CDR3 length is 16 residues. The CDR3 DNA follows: TGTGCCAGTAGTGGGACAGAGAGAGCAACTAATGAAAAACTGTTTTTT. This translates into CASSGTERATNEKLFF.

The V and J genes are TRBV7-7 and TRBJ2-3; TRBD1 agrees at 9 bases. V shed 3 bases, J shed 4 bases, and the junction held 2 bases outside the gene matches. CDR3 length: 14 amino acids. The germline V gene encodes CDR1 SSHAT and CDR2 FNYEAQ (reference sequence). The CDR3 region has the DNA TGTGCCAGCAGCTTCGGGACAGGGCCAGATACGCAGTATTTT. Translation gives CASSFGTGPDTQYF.

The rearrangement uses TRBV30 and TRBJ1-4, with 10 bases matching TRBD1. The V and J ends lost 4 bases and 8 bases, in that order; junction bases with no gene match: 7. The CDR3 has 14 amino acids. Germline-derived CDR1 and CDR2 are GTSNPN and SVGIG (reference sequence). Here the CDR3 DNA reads TGTGCCTGGAATACCGGGACAGGGGCCGAAAAACTGTTTTTT. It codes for CAWNTGTGAEKLFF.

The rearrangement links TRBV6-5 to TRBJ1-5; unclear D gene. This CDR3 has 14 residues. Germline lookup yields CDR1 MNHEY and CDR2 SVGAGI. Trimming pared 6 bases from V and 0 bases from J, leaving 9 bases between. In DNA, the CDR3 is TGTGCCAGCAGCGATCCCTATAGCAATCAGCCCCAGCATTTT. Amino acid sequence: CASSDPYSNQPQHF.

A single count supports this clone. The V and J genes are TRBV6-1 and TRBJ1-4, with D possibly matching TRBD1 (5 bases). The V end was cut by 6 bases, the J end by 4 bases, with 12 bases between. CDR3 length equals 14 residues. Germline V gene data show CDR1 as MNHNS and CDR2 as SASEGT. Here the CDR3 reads CASSGRGGNEKLFF. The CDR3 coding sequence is TGTGCCAGCAGCGGCCGGGGGGGTAATGAAAAACTGTTTTTT.

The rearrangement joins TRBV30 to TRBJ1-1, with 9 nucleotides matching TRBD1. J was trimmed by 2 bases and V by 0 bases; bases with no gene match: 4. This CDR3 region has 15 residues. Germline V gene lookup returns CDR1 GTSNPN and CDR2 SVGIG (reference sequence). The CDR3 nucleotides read TGTGCCTGGAGTGTCCCGGGACAGGGAAACACTGAAGCTTTCTTT. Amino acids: CAWSVPGQGNTEAFF.

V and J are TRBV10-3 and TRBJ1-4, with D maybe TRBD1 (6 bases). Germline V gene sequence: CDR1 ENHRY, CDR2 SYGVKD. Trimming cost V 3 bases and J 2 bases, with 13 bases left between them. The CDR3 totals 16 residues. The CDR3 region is CAISDRGSATNEKLFF. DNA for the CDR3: TGTGCCATCAGTGATAGGGGGTCTGCCACTAATGAAAAACTGTTTTTT.

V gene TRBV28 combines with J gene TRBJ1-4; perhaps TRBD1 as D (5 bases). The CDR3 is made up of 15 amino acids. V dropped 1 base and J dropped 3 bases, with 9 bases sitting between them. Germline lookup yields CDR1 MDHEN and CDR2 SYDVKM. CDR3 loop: CASSLSLRANEKLFF. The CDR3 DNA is TGTGCCAGCAGTTTATCTCTCAGGGCTAATGAAAAACTGTTTTTT.

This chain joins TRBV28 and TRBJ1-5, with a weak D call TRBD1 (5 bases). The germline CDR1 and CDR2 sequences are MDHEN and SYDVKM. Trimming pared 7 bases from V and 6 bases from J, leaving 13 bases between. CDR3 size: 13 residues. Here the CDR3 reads CASKNAGTQPQHF. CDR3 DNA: TGTGCCAGCAAAAATGCGGGGACTCAGCCCCAGCATTTT. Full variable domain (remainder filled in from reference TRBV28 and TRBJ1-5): DVKVTQSSRYLVKRTGEKVFLECVQDMDHENMFWYRQDPGLGLRLIYFSYDVKMKEKGDIPEGYSVSREKKERFSLILESASTNQTSMYLCASKNAGTQPQHFGDGTRLSIL.